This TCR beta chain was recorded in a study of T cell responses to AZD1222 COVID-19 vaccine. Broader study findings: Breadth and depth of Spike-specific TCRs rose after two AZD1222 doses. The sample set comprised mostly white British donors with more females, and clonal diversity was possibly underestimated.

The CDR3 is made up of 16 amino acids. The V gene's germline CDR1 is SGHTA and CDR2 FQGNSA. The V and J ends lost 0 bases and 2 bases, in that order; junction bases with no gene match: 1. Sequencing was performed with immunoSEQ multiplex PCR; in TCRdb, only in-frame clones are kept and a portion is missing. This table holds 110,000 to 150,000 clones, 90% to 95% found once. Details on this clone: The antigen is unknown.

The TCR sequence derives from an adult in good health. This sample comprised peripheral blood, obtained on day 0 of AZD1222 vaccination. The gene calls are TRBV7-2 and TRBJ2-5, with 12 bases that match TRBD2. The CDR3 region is CASSLAGTSGQETQYF. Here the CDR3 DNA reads TGTGCCAGCAGCTTAGCCGGGACTAGCGGGCAAGAGACCCAGTACTTC.